This T cell receptor beta chain was found in a study of blood T cells in healthy people across ages. The CDR3 has 15 amino acids. Looked up from germline, CDR1 is LNHNV and CDR2 is YYDKDF (reference sequence). Trimming took off 1 base at V and 0 bases at J, with 10 bases between the two ends. Primers used in a second PCR of about 7 to 12 cycles were a sample-barcoded 5' primer and a J-beta primer mix. Using its own MiXCR run on the 5' RACE reads, TCRdb lists one record per CDR3 protein. Of approximately 790,000 distinct CDR3 sequences listed, approximately 65% are singletons. This TCR was sampled from a man aged 30 to 45 in good health. The gene calls are TRBV15 and TRBJ2-7; D is unclear. Material: blood. The CDR3 nucleotides read TGTGCCACCAGCAGAGCCGGTGTTAGCTCCTACGAGCAGTACTTC. It translates to CATSRAGVSSYEQYF. The full variable domain, its missing parts supplied by reference TRBV15 and TRBJ2-7, is DAMVIQNPRYQVTQFGKPVTLSCSQTLNHNVMYWYQQKSSQAPKLLFHYYDKDFNNEADTPDNFQSRRPNTSFCFLDIRSPGLGDTAMYLCATSRAGVSSYEQYFGPGTRLTVT.